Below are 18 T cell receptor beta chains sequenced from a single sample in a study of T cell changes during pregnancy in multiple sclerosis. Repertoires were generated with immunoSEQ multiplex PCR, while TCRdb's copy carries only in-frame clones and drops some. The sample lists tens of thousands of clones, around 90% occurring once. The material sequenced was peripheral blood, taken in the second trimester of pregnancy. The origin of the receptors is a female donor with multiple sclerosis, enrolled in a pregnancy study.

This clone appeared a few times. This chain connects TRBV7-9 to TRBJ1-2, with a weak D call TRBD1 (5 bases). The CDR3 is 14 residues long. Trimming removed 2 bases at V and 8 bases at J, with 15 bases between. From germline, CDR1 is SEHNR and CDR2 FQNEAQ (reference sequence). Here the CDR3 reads CASSLQGVWKGYTF. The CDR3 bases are TGTGCCAGCAGCTTACAAGGGGTCTGGAAGGGCTACACCTTC.

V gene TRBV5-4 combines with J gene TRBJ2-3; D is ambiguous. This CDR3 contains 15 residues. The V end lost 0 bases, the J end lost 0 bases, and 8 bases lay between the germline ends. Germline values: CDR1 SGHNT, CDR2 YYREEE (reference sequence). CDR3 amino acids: CASSLDSSSTDTQYF. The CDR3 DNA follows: TGTGCCAGCAGCTTGGATTCTTCCAGCACAGATACGCAGTATTTT.

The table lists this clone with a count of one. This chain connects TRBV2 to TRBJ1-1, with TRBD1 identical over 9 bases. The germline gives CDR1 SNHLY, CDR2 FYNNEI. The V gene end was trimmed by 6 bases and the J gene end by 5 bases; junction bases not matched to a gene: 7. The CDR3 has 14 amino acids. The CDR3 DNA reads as TGTGCCAGCAGGGTCGACAGGGGGTCGACTGAAGCTTTCTTT. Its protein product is CASRVDRGSTEAFF. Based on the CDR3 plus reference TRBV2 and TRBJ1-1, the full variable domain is EPEVTQTPSHQVTQMGQEVILRCVPISNHLYFYWYRQILGQKVEFLVSFYNNEISEKSEIFDDQFSVERPDGSNFTLKIRSTKLEDSAMYFCASRVDRGSTEAFFGQGTRLTVV.

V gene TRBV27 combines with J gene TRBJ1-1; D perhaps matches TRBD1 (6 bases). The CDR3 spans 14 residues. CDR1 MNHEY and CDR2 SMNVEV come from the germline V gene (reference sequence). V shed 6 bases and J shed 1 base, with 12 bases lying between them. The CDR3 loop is CASRDDRRNTEAFF. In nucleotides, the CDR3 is TGTGCCAGCAGGGACGACAGGCGGAACACTGAAGCTTTCTTT.

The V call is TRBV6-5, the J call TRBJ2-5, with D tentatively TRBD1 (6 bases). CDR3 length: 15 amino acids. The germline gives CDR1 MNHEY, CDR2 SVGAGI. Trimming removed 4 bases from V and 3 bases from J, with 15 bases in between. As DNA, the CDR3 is TGTGCCAGCAGTTCGCCCCAGGGGATGGAAGAGACCCAGTACTTC. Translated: CASSSPQGMEETQYF.

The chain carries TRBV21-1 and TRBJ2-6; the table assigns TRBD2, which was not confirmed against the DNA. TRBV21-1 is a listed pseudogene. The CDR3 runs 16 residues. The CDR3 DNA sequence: TGTGCCAGCAGCCCCCCGGGTACTTCTGGGGCCAACGTCCTGACTTTC. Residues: CASSPPGTSGANVLTF.

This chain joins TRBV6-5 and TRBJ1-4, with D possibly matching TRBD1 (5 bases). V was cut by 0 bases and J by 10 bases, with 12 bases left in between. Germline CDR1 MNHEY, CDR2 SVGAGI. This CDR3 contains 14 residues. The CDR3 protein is CASSYSGVGGKLFF. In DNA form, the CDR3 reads TGTGCCAGCAGTTACTCAGGGGTAGGCGGAAAACTGTTTTTT.

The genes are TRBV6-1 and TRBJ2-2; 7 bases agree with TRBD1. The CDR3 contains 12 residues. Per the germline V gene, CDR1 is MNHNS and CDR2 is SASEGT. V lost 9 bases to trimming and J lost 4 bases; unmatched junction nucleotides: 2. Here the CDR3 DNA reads TGTGCCAGTAGGGACAGCACCGGGGAGCTGTTTTTT. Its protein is CASRDSTGELFF.

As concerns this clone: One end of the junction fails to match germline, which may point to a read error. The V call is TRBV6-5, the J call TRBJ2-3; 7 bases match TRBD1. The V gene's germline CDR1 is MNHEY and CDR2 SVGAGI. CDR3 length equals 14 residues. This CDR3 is CANSLTGFADTQYF. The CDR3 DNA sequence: TGTGCCAACAGTTTGACAGGGTTCGCAGATACGCAGTATTTT.

The CDR3: CASRRASGGAAGELFF. The CDR3 coding sequence is TGTGCCAGCAGGAGGGCTAGCGGGGGGGCGGCCGGGGAGCTGTTTTTT. The chain recombines TRBV2 with TRBJ2-2; TRBD2 agrees at 12 bases. Germline trimming cut 6 bases from V and 6 bases from J; bases unmatched to any gene: 8. The germline V gene encodes CDR1 SNHLY and CDR2 FYNNEI. CDR3 length: 16 residues.

This CDR3 reads CASRVTGSYNEQFF. Written as DNA, the CDR3 is TGCGCCAGCAGGGTGACAGGGTCCTACAATGAGCAGTTCTTC. The chain recombines TRBV5-1 with TRBJ2-1, with 7 bases aligning to TRBD1. This CDR3 region has 14 residues. Germline CDR1 reads SGHRS; CDR2 reads YFSETQ. V lost 5 bases and J lost 1; bases outside the gene matches: 3.

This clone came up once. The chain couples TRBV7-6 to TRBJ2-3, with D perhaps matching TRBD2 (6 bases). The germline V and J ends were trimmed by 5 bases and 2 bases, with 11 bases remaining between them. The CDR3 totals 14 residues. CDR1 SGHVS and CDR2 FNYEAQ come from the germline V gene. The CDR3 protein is CASSPWGDTDTQYF. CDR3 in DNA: TGTGCCAGCAGCCCCTGGGGGGACACAGATACGCAGTATTTT. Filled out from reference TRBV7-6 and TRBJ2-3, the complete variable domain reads GAGVSQSPRYKVTKRGQDVALRCDPISGHVSLYWYRQALGQGPEFLTYFNYEAQQDKSGLPNDRFSAERPEGSISTLTIQRTEQRDSAMYRCASSPWGDTDTQYFGPGTRLTVL.

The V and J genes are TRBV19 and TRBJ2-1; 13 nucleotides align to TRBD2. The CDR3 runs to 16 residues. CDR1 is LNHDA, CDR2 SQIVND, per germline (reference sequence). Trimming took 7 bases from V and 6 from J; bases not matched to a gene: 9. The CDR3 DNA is TGTGCCAGTACTTACACTAGCGGGGGGGCTGTCAATGAGCAGTTCTTC. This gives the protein CASTYTSGGAVNEQFF.

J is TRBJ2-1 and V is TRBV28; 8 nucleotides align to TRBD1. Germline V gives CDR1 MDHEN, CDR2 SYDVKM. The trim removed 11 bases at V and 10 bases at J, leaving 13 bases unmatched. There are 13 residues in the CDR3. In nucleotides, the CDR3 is TGTGCCTCGGGACAGGTCAACCCCGGGGAGCAGTTCTTC. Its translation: CASGQVNPGEQFF. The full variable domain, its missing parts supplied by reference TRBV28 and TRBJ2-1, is DVKVTQSSRYLVKRTGEKVFLECVQDMDHENMFWYRQDPGLGLRLIYFSYDVKMKEKGDIPEGYSVSREKKERFSLILESASTNQTSMYLCASGQVNPGEQFFGPGTRLTVL.

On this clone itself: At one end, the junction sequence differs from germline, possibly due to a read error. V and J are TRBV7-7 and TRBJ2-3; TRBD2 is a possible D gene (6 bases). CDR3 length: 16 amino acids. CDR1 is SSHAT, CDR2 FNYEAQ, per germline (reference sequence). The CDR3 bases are TGTGCTAGCAGCCAAGGAGGGTGGGGTGGCACAGATACGCAGTATTTT. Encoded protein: CASSQGGWGGTDTQYF.

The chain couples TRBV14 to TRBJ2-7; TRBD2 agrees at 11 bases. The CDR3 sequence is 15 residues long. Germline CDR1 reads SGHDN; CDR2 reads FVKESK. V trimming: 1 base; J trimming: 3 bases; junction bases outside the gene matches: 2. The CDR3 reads CASSQGLAGGYEQYF. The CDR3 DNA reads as TGTGCCAGCAGCCAAGGGCTAGCGGGGGGCTACGAGCAGTACTTC.

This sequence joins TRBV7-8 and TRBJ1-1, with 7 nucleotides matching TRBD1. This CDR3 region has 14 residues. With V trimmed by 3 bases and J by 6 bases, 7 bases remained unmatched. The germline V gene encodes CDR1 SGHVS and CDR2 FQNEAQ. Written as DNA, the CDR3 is TGTGCCAGCAGCTTTCGGGGACAGCGCGCTGAAGCTTTCTTT. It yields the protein CASSFRGQRAEAFF.

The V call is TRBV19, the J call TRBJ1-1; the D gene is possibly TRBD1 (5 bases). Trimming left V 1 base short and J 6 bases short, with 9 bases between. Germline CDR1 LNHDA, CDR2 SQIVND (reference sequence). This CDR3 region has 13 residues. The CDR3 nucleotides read TGTGCCAGTAGTATAGGCAGGGAATCTGAAGCTTTCTTT. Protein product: CASSIGRESEAFF. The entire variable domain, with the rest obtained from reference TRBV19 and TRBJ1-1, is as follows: DGGITQSPKYLFRKEGQNVTLSCEQNLNHDAMYWYRQDPGQGLRLIYYSQIVNDFQKGDIAEGYSVSREKKESFPLTVTSAQKNPTAFYLCASSIGRESEAFFGQGTRLTVV.